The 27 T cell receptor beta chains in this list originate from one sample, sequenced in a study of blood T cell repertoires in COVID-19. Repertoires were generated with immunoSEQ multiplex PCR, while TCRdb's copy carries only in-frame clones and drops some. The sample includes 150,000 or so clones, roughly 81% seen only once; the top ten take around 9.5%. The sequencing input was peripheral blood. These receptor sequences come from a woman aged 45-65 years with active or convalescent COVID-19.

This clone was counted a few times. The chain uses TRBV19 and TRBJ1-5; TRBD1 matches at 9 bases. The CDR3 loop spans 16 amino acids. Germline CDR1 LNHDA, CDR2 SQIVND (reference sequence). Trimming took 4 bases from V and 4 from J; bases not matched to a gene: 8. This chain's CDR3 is CASSTLGTGPNQPQHF. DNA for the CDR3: TGTGCCAGTAGTACACTCGGGACAGGGCCGAATCAGCCCCAGCATTTT.

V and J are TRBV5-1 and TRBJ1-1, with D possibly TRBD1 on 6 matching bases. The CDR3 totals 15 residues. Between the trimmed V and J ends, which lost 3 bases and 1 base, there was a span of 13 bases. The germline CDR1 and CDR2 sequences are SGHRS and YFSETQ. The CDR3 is CASSSAGTKNTEAFF. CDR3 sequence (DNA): TGCGCCAGCAGCTCCGCCGGGACAAAGAACACTGAAGCTTTCTTT.

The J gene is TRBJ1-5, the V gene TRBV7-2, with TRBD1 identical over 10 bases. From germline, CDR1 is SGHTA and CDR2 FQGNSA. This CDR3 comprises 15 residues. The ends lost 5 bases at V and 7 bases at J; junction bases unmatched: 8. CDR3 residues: CASSPEGQGYQPQHF. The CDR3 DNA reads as TGTGCCAGCAGCCCAGAGGGACAGGGGTACCAGCCCCAGCATTTT.

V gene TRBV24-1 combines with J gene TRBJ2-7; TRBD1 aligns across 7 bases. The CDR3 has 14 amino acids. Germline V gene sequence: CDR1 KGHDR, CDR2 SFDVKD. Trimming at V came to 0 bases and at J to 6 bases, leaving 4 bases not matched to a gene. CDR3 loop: CATSDLRTGSEQYF. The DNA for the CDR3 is TGTGCCACCAGTGATTTGAGGACAGGTAGCGAGCAGTACTTC.

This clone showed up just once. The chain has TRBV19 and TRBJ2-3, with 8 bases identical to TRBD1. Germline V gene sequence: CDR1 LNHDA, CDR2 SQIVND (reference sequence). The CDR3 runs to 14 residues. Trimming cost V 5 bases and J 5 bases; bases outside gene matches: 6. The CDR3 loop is CASSETGAGDTQYF. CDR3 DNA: TGTGCCAGTAGTGAGACAGGGGCAGGAGATACGCAGTATTTT.

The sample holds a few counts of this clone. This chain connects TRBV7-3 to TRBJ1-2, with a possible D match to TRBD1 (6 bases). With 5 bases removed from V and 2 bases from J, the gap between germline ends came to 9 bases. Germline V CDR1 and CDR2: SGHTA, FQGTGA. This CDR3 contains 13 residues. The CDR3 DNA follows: TGTGCCAGCAGCCCCACAGGGAACTATGGCTACACCTTC. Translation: CASSPTGNYGYTF.

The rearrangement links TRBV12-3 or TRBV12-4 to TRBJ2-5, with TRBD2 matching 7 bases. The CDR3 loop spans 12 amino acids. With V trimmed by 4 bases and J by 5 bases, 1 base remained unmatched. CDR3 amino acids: CASSSRGETQYF. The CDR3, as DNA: TGTGCCAGCAGTTCGCGGGGGGAGACCCAGTACTTC.

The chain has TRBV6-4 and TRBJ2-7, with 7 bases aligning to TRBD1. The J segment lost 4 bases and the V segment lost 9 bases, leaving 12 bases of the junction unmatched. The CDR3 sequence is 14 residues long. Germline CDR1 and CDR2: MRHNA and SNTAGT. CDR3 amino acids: CARIGEGARYEQYF. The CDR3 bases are TGTGCCAGGATAGGCGAGGGGGCGAGGTACGAGCAGTACTTC.

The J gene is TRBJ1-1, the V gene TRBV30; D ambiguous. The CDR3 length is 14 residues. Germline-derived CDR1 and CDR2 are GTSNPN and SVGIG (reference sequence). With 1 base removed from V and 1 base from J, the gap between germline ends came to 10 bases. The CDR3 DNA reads TGTGCCTGGAGTGGATCCCTCGGGAACACTGAAGCTTTCTTT. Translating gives CAWSGSLGNTEAFF.

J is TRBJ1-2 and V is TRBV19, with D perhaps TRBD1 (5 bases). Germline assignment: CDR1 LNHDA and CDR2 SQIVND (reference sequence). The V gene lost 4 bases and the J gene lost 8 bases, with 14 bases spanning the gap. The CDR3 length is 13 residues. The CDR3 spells CASSRLQGHGYTF. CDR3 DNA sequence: TGTGCCAGTAGTAGATTACAAGGACACGGCTACACCTTC.

In DNA form, the CDR3 reads TGTGCCAGCACCAGGACAAGACCCACAGATACGCAGTATTTT. As protein: CASTRTRPTDTQYF. The rearrangement links TRBV2 to TRBJ2-3; D is possibly TRBD1 (5 bases). V lost 7 bases, J lost 2 bases, and 13 bases lay in between. Germline V CDR1 and CDR2: SNHLY, FYNNEI. The CDR3 sequence is 14 residues long.

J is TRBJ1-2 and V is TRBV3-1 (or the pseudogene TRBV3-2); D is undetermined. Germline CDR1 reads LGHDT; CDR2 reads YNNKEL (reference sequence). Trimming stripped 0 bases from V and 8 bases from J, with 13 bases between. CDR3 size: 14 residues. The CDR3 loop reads CASSQDFSLLGYTF. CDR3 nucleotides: TGTGCCAGCAGCCAAGATTTTTCCCTTTTGGGCTACACCTTC.

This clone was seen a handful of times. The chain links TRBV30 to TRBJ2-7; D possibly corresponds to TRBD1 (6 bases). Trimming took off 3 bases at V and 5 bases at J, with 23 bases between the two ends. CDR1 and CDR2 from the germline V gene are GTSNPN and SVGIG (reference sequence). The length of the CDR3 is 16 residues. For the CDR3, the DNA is TGTGCCTGGAGCCGTTCCCGGTCGGGACATGGGGACGAGCAGTACTTC. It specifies CAWSRSRSGHGDEQYF.

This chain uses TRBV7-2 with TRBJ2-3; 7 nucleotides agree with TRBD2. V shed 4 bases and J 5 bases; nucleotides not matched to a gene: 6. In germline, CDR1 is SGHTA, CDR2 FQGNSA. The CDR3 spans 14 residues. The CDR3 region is CASSSGLNGDTQYF. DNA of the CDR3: TGTGCCAGCAGCTCGGGACTAAACGGAGATACGCAGTATTTT.

In DNA form, the CDR3 reads TGTGCCAGCAGCTTAGACAGCGCGGGGGGGTCCGAGCAGTACTTC. As protein: CASSLDSAGGSEQYF. The chain is built from TRBV7-2 and TRBJ2-7, with 9 bases aligning to TRBD2. Trimming at V came to 1 base and at J to 6 bases, leaving 7 bases not matched to a gene. The CDR3 length is 15 residues. Germline V CDR1 and CDR2: SGHTA, FQGNSA.

The chain's CDR3 is CSVGKQQNTEAFF. The CDR3 nucleotides read TGCAGCGTGGGCAAACAGCAAAACACTGAAGCTTTCTTT. This chain uses TRBV29-1 with TRBJ1-1, with D unresolved. The V end lost 6 bases, the J end lost 2 bases, and 13 bases lay between the germline ends. The CDR3 runs to 13 residues. Germline values: CDR1 SQVTM, CDR2 ANQGSEA.

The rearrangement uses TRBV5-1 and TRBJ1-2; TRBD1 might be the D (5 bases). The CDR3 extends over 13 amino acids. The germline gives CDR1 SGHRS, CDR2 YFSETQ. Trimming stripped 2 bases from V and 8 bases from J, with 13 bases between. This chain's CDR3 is CASSLGELRGYTF. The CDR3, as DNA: TGCGCCAGCAGCTTAGGGGAACTAAGGGGCTACACCTTC.

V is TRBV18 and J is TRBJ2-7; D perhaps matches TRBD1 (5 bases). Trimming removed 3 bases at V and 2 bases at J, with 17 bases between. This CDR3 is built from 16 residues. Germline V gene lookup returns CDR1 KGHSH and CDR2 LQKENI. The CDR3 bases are TGTGCCAGCTCACCCTCAGGGTCGTATCAGGCCTACGAGCAGTACTTC. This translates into CASSPSGSYQAYEQYF. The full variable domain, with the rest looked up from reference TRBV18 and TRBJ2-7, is NAGVMQNPRHLVRRRGQEARLRCSPMKGHSHVYWYRQLPEEGLKFMVYLQKENIIDESGMPKERFSAEFPKEGPSILRIQQVVRGDSAAYFCASSPSGSYQAYEQYFGPGTRLTVT.

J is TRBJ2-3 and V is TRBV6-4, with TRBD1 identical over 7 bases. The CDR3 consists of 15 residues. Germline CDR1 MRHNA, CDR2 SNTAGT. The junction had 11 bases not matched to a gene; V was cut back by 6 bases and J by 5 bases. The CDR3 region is CASSKGQSDRDTQYF. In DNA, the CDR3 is TGTGCCAGCAGCAAGGGACAGAGCGACAGAGATACGCAGTATTTT.

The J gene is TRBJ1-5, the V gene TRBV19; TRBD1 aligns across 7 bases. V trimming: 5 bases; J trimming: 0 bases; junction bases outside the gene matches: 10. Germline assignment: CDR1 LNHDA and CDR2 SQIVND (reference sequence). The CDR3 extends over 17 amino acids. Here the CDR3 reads CASSPGTAGYSNQPQHF. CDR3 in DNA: TGTGCCAGTAGTCCAGGGACAGCCGGGTATAGCAATCAGCCCCAGCATTTT.

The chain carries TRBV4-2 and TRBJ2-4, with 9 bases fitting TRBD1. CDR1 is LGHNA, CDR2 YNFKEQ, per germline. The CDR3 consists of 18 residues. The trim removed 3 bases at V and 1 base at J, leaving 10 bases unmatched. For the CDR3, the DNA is TGTGCCAGCAGCCACACCCCTTCGACAGGGGGGGCCAAAAACATTCAGTACTTC. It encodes CASSHTPSTGGAKNIQYF.

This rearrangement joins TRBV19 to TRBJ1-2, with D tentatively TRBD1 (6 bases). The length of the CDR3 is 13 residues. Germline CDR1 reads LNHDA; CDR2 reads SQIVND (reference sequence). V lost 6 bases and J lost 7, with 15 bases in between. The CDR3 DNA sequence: TGTGCCAGTAGCCTCGGACAGAAACTTGGCTACACCTTC. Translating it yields CASSLGQKLGYTF.

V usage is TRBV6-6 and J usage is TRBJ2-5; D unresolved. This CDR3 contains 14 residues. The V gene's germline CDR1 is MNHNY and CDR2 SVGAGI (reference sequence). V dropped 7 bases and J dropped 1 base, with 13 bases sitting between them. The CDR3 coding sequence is TGTGCCAGCACCGACACGGCGACCCAAGAGACCCAGTACTTC. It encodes CASTDTATQETQYF.

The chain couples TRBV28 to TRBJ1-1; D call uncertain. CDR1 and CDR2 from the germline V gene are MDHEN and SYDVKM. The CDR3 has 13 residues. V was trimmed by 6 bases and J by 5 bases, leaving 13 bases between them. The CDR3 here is CASSPSKRTEAFF. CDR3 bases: TGTGCCAGCAGCCCCTCTAAGAGGACTGAAGCTTTCTTT.

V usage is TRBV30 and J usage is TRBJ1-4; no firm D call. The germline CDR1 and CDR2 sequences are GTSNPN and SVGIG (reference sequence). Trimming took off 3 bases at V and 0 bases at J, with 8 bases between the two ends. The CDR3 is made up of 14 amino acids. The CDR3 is CAWSAASTNEKLFF. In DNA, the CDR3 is TGTGCCTGGAGCGCGGCCTCAACTAATGAAAAACTGTTTTTT.

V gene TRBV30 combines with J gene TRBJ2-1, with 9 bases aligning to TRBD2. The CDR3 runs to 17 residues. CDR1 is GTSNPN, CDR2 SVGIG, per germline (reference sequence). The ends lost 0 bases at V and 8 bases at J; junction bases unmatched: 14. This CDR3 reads CAWSVRGGRARRDEQFF. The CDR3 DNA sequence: TGTGCCTGGAGTGTACGGGGCGGGAGGGCCCGACGCGATGAGCAGTTCTTC. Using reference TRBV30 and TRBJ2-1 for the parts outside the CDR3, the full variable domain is SQTIHQWPATLVQPVGSPLSLECTVEGTSNPNLYWYRQAAGRGLQLLFYSVGIGQISSEVPQNLSASRPQDRQFILSSKKLLLSDSGFYLCAWSVRGGRARRDEQFFGPGTRLTVL.

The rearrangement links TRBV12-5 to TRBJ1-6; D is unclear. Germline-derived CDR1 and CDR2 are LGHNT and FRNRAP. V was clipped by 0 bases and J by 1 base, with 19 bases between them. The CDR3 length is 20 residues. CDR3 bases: TGTGCTAGTGGTTTGGTCGCTAGGAGACCGAGGGAATCCTATAATTCACCCCTCCACTTT. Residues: CASGLVARRPRESYNSPLHF.